This T cell receptor beta chain comes out of a study of radiotherapy plus CTLA-4 blockade in lung cancer. Study observations and caveats: Blood-borne expansion of tumor-derived TCR clones followed radiotherapy plus ipilimumab. Reports state that early shifts in blood T cell clones, with interferon-beta, best predicted response.

The V and J ends lost 0 bases and 3 bases respectively, with 12 bases between them. The CDR3 length is 16 residues. Germline-derived CDR1 and CDR2 are MNHNS and SASEGT. TCRdb's table, derived via immunoSEQ multiplex PCR, lists solely in-frame clones and lacks some. The sample has some 51,000 clones, about four fifths seen once. A note on this clone: Its antigen is not identified.

This chain uses TRBV6-1 with TRBJ2-1; maybe TRBD2 (6 bases). This sequence originates from a human donor with non-small cell lung cancer who had a complete response to radiotherapy plus ipilimumab. Here the sequenced sample was peripheral blood, taken from a patient treated with radiotherapy plus ipilimumab. The CDR3 nucleotides read TGTGCCAGCAGTGAAGCGGGAGGACCCTACTACAATGAGCAGTTCTTC. Amino acid sequence: CASSEAGGPYYNEQFF.